The entry that follows covers one TCR beta chain sequence. No antigen is known for it. V shed 3 bases and J shed 4 bases, with 12 bases lying between them. CDR3 length equals 14 residues. Germline CDR1 reads KGHSH; CDR2 reads LQKENI. With a J-beta primer mix and a sample-barcoded 5' primer, a second PCR ran about 6 to 11 cycles. Sequencing yielded, for each sample, at least 3 million paired-end reads carrying CDR3. Using its own MiXCR run on the 5' RACE reads, TCRdb lists one record per CDR3 protein. The sample carries approximately 810,000 distinct CDR3 sequences, approximately 35% recorded once. The data derive from a study of blood T cells in healthy people across ages. Study-wide points: The unsorted PBMCs prevented any conclusive comparison of naive versus antigen-experienced cells.

This receptor was taken from a young man in good health. Sequencing used blood. The J gene is TRBJ1-2, the V gene TRBV18; the D gene is possibly TRBD1 (5 bases). Written as DNA, the CDR3 is TGTGCCAGCTCACCGGGACTCGACCCCTATGGCTACACCTTC. Translated: CASSPGLDPYGYTF.